Each of the 13 T cell receptor beta chains below was sequenced from the same sample in a study of cytomegalovirus exposure and HLA in healthy donors. Researchers ran the PCR with 60 Vbeta and 13 Jbeta primers. Profiling relied on immunoSEQ multiplex PCR, and the TCRdb table lists in-frame clones only, not all of them. The table has 310,000 or so clones, roughly 90% seen once. Sequenced material: PBMCs. These TCRs come from a woman aged 18-35 years in good health and CMV-seronegative.

V usage is TRBV2 and J usage is TRBJ2-2; 8 nucleotides align to TRBD1. There are 15 residues in the CDR3. Germline V gene lookup returns CDR1 SNHLY and CDR2 FYNNEI. With 6 bases clipped from V and 1 base from J, the junction kept 4 bases outside the gene matches. The CDR3 nucleotides are TGTGCCAGCAGGGACAGGGCCGTGAACACCGGGGAGCTGTTTTTT. Encoded protein: CASRDRAVNTGELFF.

This chain connects TRBV4-2 to TRBJ1-1, with D unresolved. The CDR3 is 16 amino acids. The germline gives CDR1 LGHNA, CDR2 YNFKEQ. Between the trimmed V and J ends, which lost 1 base and 0 bases, there was a span of 12 bases. CDR3 sequence: CASSQGPSSVNTEAFF. The CDR3 DNA follows: TGTGCCAGCAGCCAAGGACCCTCAAGCGTGAACACTGAAGCTTTCTTT.

The rearrangement links TRBV6-6 to TRBJ1-1, with a weak D call TRBD1 (6 bases). Looked up from germline, CDR1 is MNHNY and CDR2 is SVGAGI (reference sequence). Trimming took off 9 bases at V and 0 bases at J, with 14 bases between the two ends. The CDR3 extends over 14 amino acids. This chain's CDR3 is CASRVGAMNTEAFF. For the CDR3, the DNA is TGTGCCAGTCGCGTGGGGGCAATGAACACTGAAGCTTTCTTT.

This clone was seen only a few times. This chain joins TRBV10-2 and TRBJ1-2; the D is unclear. The CDR3 runs to 15 residues. V lost 7 bases, J lost 8 bases, and 23 bases lay in between. Germline V CDR1 and CDR2: WSHSY, SAAADI. The CDR3 DNA reads as TGCGCCAGCACCCCGGGAGAGTTACGAGAAGGGGGCTACACCTTC. Its protein is CASTPGELREGGYTF.

V and J are TRBV27 and TRBJ1-5; tentatively, D is TRBD1 (5 bases). This CDR3 is built from 14 residues. The V and J ends lost 0 bases and 4 bases respectively, with 7 bases between them. Germline V gene sequence: CDR1 MNHEY, CDR2 SMNVEV (reference sequence). The CDR3 nucleotides read TGTGCCAGCAGTTTATCAGGGGCGAATCAGCCCCAGCATTTT. Protein product: CASSLSGANQPQHF.

The chain employs TRBV11-2 and TRBJ1-1; D might be TRBD1 (5 bases). This CDR3 is built from 16 residues. The V end was cut by 1 base, the J end by 6 bases, with 18 bases between. Per germline, CDR1 SGHAT and CDR2 FQNNGV. The CDR3 region has the DNA TGTGCCAGCAGCTTAGTCTGGGGGGGAAGAAAAGCTGAAGCTTTCTTT. Protein product: CASSLVWGGRKAEAFF.

The chain joins TRBV5-4 to TRBJ1-1, with 8 bases identical to TRBD1. V shed 2 bases, J shed 5 bases, and the junction held 5 bases outside the gene matches. Germline loops: CDR1 SGHNT, CDR2 YYREEE (reference sequence). The CDR3 is 14 residues long. CDR3 in amino acids: CASSFQGARTEAFF. The CDR3 coding sequence is TGTGCCAGCAGCTTCCAGGGGGCGCGGACTGAAGCTTTCTTT. Filled out from reference TRBV5-4 and TRBJ1-1, the complete variable domain reads ETGVTQSPTHLIKTRGQQVTLRCSSQSGHNTVSWYQQALGQGPQFIFQYYREEENGRGNFPPRFSGLQFPNYSSELNVNALELDDSALYLCASSFQGARTEAFFGQGTRLTVV.

The genes are TRBV14 and TRBJ1-2; TRBD1 matches 7 bases. This CDR3 spans 15 amino acids. The V and J ends lost 0 bases and 4 bases, in that order; junction bases with no gene match: 5. CDR1 and CDR2 (germline): SGHDN, FVKESK. This CDR3 is CASSQDIGGIYGYTF. CDR3 DNA: TGTGCCAGCAGCCAAGATATAGGGGGCATCTATGGCTACACCTTC.

The chain employs TRBV9 and TRBJ2-2, with TRBD1 matching over 11 bases. Germline V gives CDR1 SGDLS, CDR2 YYNGEE. CDR3 length: 16 amino acids. V shed 0 bases and J 6 bases; nucleotides not matched to a gene: 4. CDR3 residues: CASSVGGTGGPGELFF. Written as DNA, the CDR3 is TGTGCCAGCAGCGTAGGAGGGACAGGGGGACCCGGGGAGCTGTTTTTT.

The chain uses TRBV28 and TRBJ2-3; 8 positions agree with TRBD2. In germline, CDR1 is MDHEN, CDR2 SYDVKM. V gave up 8 bases and J gave up 2 bases; unmatched junction bases: 3. The CDR3 runs 13 residues. CDR3 DNA sequence: TGTGCCAGCCGGACTAGCAACACAGATACGCAGTATTTT. It codes for CASRTSNTDTQYF.

The chain couples TRBV10-3 to TRBJ1-5, with TRBD1 matching 9 bases. J lost 7 bases, V lost 4 bases, and 8 bases had no gene match. This CDR3 has 15 amino acids. Germline-derived CDR1 and CDR2 are ENHRY and SYGVKD. CDR3: CAISARQGVEQPQHF. The CDR3 bases are TGTGCCATCAGTGCGCGACAGGGGGTGGAACAGCCCCAGCATTTT.

This clone was picked up one time. Here the CDR3 reads CASSYSKGGTYEQYF. The CDR3 DNA is TGTGCCAGCAGTTACTCGAAAGGAGGCACCTACGAGCAGTACTTC. J is TRBJ2-5 and V is TRBV6-5; a possible D gene is TRBD2 (5 bases). The end of the DNA fits TRBJ2-7 better, so the J call may be wrong. CDR3 size: 15 residues. The germline V gene has CDR1 MNHEY and CDR2 SVGAGI.

A note on this clone: One junction end disagrees with the germline gene, perhaps due to a read error. The V gene is TRBV30, the J gene TRBJ1-4, with unresolved D. Looked up from germline, CDR1 is GTSNPN and CDR2 is SVGIG (reference sequence). The CDR3 totals 11 residues. The CDR3 region is CAWSVGETLFF. CDR3 sequence (DNA): TGTGCCTGGAGTGTCGGTGAAACACTGTTTTTT.